This TCR beta chain was sequenced during a study of blood T cell repertoires in COVID-19. CDR3 length: 18 residues. Trimming at V came to 3 bases and at J to 3 bases, leaving 17 bases not matched to a gene. Germline V gene data show CDR1 as SGHDT and CDR2 as YYEEEE. Self-reported history from a screening survey and questionnaire set each donor's cohort. In the source study's methods: For nucleated cells, counts were estimated from reference gene primer amplification. Clones were read by immunoSEQ multiplex PCR, and TCRdb kept only the in-frame ones, dropping some. V, J and clone size are those of that table, while D and trimming were read from the DNA. This sample yields some 460,000 clones, of which roughly 87% are seen a single time; about 0.7% belongs to the top ten.

Sequences were obtained from PBMCs or T cells enriched from blood (not recorded which). The source is a woman between 18 and 29 years old who had recovered from COVID-19. The chain carries TRBV5-6 and TRBJ2-7; 8 bases are shared with TRBD1. CDR3 region: CASSSPLLSGTGDYEQYF. In DNA, the CDR3 is TGTGCCAGCAGCTCACCCCTGTTATCGGGGACAGGAGACTACGAGCAGTACTTC.